The table lists the clone carrying this T cell receptor (beta chain) with many counts. The sample originates from a study of blood T cells in healthy people across ages. CDR3 size: 16 residues. Germline values: CDR1 SGHRS, CDR2 YFSETQ. The V gene end was trimmed by 8 bases and the J gene end by 0 bases; junction bases not matched to a gene: 8. Primers used in a second PCR of about 7 to 12 cycles were a sample-barcoded 5' primer and a J-beta primer mix. TCRdb reprocessed the 5' RACE reads with MiXCR, giving one entry per CDR3 protein. This table holds around 1,800,000 distinct CDR3 sequences, roughly 43% found once.

The material sequenced was blood. This chain uses TRBV5-1 with TRBJ2-6; 7 nucleotides line up with TRBD2. This sequence originates from a human donor in good health. CDR3 coding DNA: TGCGCCAGTTCAAGCGGGGCCAGCTCTGGGGCCAACGTCCTGACTTTC. Translation: CASSSGASSGANVLTF.